This entry describes one TCR beta chain. Its antigen is not identified. The data were taken from a study of T cells in localized non-small cell lung cancer. General study findings and limits: Uninvolved neighboring lung showed the greatest T cell clonality, exceeding tumor. In the blood, greater T cell density corresponded to longer overall survival. Appearances in adjacent lung were noted for a median 57 of the top 100 tumor clones. Heterogeneity within the tumor remains possible, as just one region underwent sequencing.

Assay: immunoSEQ multiplex PCR; the TCRdb copy retains only in-frame clones and omits some. Found here are about 46,000 clones, 81% of them singletons; the top ten hold about a sixth. The CDR3 is 18 amino acids. The germline V gene encodes CDR1 MGHRA and CDR2 YSYEKL. V shed 0 bases and J 0 bases; nucleotides not matched to a gene: 7. This TCR came from a man aged 35 to 69 with stage III lung adenocarcinoma. V gene TRBV4-1 combines with J gene TRBJ2-2; TRBD2 agrees at 7 bases. The material sequenced was peripheral blood mononuclear cells, taken before any cancer treatment. The CDR3 sequence is CASSQEGLYDTNTGELFF. DNA of the CDR3: TGCGCCAGCAGCCAAGAGGGACTATATGACACGAACACCGGGGAGCTGTTTTTT.